This T cell receptor (beta chain) was observed in a study of T cell responses to AZD1222 COVID-19 vaccine (dated by TCRdb to 2020 to 2023). Study-level background: AZD1222 recipients given second doses at about 4 weeks or at about 12 weeks were pooled, since spike-specific TCR depth and breadth were not found to differ between the two schedules. A total of just over 230 trial participants underwent TCR sequencing, of whom nearly 210 had received two doses of AZD1222 and 26 had received two doses of the MenACWY control vaccine. Enrollment into the trials was organized by age into subgroups of 18-55, 56-69 and 70-plus years, and those subgroups contained approximately 160, 26 and 62 TCR-sequenced participants, respectively.

The CDR3 measures 16 amino acids from cysteine to phenylalanine. Of the read, only the CDR3 DNA is kept; its 48 bases are in frame from base 1. The V end loses 1 base and the J end loses 4 bases, and a stretch of 16 bases separates them. For CDR1 and CDR2, the germline V gene lists SGHVS and FNYEAQ. The CDR3 regions of human TCRbeta chains were analyzed by immunosequencing. In the authors' own workflow: Repertoire TCRs were checked for matches against a reference library of SARS-CoV-2-specific TCRs that had been generated using the MIRA antigen-specificity platform. Breadth meant the fraction of unique TCRs that were SARS-CoV-2-associated, whereas depth meant the fraction of total T cells that were SARS-CoV-2-associated. Using the MIRA data, each spike-specific TCR was mapped to the spike region that the TCR reacts to and placed in a CD4 or CD8 class. Log10-transformed breadth and depth values were compared by one-way ANOVA with Sidak's multiple comparisons tests. Imported from immuneACCESS, the table was reduced by TCRdb to in-frame sequences with V and J called. These copies leave out some clones; in studies compared against another copy, an unresolved V gene accounts for under half, and the cause of the remainder is not known. Clonal size and the V and J genes are those of that table, whereas D and trimming came from the DNA. This sample gives 95,000 to 150,000 clones in total; 70% to 90% of them show up just once. The ten largest make up around 30% of the sample.

Broader findings and caveats from the paper: A significant rise in spike-specific TCR breadth and depth was observed after two AZD1222 doses relative to day 0 and relative to MenACWY recipients. Epitopes outside the regions mutated in the B.1.351 and B.1.1.7 variants were reportedly recognized by nearly half of the unique spike-specific TCRs. In the small 56-69-year group, the increase in depth fell short of significance, most likely because of low power. Only six or seven AZD1222 recipients were SARS-CoV-2 seropositive at baseline, limiting conclusions about previously exposed vaccinees. Most participants were white British and females outnumbered males, and the authors suggested that clonal diversity may have been underestimated. CD4 TCRs associated with the vaccine covered the entire spike protein, and the dominant responses were in regions 160-218 and 743-854. Because no samples from the day 14 peak response were available, repertoires could be characterized only after the peak T cell response.

Explained via the paper, the time point label denotes: baseline before first vaccination. Vaccinee samples were obtained from the UK trials COV001 and COV002, which included a single-blind randomized controlled phase 2/3 trial of AZD1222 (ChAdOx1 nCoV-19) in healthy adults. Trial participant PBMC samples were collected at day 0 and day 28 after the second dose for TCRbeta chain sequencing. Comment on this clone: It has no known antigen specificity. No base-level quality is on record; no much larger clone is a single base apart.

This receptor was taken from an adult in good health. The chain uses TRBV7-6 and TRBJ1-1; the D region possibly corresponds to TRBD1 (5 bases align). Sequencing was performed on peripheral blood, taken on day 0 of AZD1222 vaccination. This receptor carries the CDR3 CASSLGTQGLGTEAFF. The DNA sequence is given as TGTGCCAGCAGCTTAGGCACGCAGGGTCTCGGCACTGAAGCTTTCTTT.